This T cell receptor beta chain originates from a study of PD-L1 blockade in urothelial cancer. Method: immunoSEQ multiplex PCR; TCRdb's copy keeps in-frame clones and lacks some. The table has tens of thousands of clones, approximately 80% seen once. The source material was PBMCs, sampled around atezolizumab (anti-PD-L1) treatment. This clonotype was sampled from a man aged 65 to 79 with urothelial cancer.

CDR3 sequence: CASSAAGGGNEQFF. The CDR3 nucleotides read TGTGCCAGCAGTGCAGCGGGAGGTGGCAATGAGCAGTTCTTC. This chain joins TRBV6-1 and TRBJ2-1, with 9 positions matching TRBD2. The CDR3 contains 14 residues. V lost 4 bases to trimming and J lost 6 bases; unmatched junction nucleotides: 4. Germline assignment: CDR1 MNHNS and CDR2 SASEGT.